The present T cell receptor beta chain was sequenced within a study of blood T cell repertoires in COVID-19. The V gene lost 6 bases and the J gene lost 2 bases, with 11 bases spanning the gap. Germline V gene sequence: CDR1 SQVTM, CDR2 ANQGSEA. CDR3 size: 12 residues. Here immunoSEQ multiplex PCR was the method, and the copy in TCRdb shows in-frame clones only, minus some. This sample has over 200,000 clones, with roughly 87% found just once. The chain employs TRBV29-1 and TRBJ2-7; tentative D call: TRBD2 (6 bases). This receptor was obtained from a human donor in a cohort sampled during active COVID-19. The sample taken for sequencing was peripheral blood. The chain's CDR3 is CSVVGGTYEQYF. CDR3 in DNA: TGCAGCGTAGTTGGGGGGACCTACGAGCAGTACTTC.